The subject of this entry is one T cell receptor beta chain. This record belongs to a study of T cell clones after liver transplantation. Study-wide background: HCV positivity affected three of eight recipients; the rest lacked autoimmune or viral indications.

J lost 10 bases, V lost 5 bases, and 6 bases had no gene match. This CDR3 comprises 14 residues. The V gene's germline CDR1 is MNHNS and CDR2 SASEGT. Profiling relied on immunoSEQ multiplex PCR, and the TCRdb table lists in-frame clones only, not all of them. The table records some 57,000 clones, 60% to 75% of them present only once. The sequence came from a human patient who received a liver transplant. Some T cells may originate from the graft donor. The chain joins TRBV6-1 to TRBJ2-1; 12 nucleotides align to TRBD1. The sequencing used CD4+ T cells from blood, collected at the 22-month timepoint. CDR3 DNA: TGTGCCAGCAGTCCGGGACAGGGGGCAGGGGAGCAGTTCTTC. Residues: CASSPGQGAGEQFF.